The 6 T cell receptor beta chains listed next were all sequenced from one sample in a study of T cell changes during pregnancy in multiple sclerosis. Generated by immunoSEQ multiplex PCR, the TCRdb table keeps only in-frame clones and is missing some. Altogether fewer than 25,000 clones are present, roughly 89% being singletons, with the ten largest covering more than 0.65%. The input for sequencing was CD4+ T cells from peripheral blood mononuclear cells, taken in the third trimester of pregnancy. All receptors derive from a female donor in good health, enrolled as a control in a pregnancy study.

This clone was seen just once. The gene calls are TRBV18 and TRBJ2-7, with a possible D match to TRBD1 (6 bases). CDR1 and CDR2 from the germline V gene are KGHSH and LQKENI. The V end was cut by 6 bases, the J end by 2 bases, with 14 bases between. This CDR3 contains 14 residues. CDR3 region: CASSPTGPPYEQYF. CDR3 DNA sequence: TGTGCCAGCTCCCCAACAGGGCCTCCCTACGAGCAGTACTTC.

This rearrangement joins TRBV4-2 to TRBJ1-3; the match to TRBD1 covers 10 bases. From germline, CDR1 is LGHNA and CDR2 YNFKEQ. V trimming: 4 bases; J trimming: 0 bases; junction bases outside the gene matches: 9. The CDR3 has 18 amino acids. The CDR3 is CASSPRTRTGGSGNTIYF. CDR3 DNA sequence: TGTGCCAGCAGCCCTCGTACTCGGACAGGGGGCTCTGGAAACACCATATATTTT.

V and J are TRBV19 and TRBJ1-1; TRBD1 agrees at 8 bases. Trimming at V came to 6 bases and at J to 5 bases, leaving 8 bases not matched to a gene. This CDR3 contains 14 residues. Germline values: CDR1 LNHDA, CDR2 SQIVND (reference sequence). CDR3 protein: CASSSTGARTEAFF. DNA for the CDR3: TGTGCCAGTAGCTCGACAGGGGCCCGTACTGAAGCTTTCTTT. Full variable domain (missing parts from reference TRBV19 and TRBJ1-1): DGGITQSPKYLFRKEGQNVTLSCEQNLNHDAMYWYRQDPGQGLRLIYYSQIVNDFQKGDIAEGYSVSREKKESFPLTVTSAQKNPTAFYLCASSSTGARTEAFFGQGTRLTVV.

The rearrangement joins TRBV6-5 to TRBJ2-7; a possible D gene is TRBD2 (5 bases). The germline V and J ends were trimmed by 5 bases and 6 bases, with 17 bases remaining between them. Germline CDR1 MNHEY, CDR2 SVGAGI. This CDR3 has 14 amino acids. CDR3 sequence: CASSRMRPEGEQYF. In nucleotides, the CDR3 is TGTGCCAGCAGTAGGATGCGCCCTGAGGGCGAGCAGTACTTC.

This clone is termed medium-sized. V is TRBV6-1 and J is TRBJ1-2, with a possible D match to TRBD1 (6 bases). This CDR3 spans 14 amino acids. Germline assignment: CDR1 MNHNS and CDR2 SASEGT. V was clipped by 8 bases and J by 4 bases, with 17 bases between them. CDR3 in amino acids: CASARAGDSYGYTF. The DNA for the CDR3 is TGTGCCAGCGCCCGGGCAGGGGATAGCTATGGCTACACCTTC.

The CDR3 loop is CASSLGTVTREGNQPQHF. The DNA for the CDR3 is TGTGCCAGCAGCCTGGGGACAGTCACGAGGGAGGGCAATCAGCCCCAGCATTTT. The gene calls are TRBV7-9 and TRBJ1-5; 7 nucleotides line up with TRBD1. With 5 bases clipped from V and 2 bases from J, the junction kept 15 bases outside the gene matches. The CDR3 has 18 residues. CDR1 and CDR2 (germline): SEHNR, FQNEAQ (reference sequence). Full variable domain (missing parts from reference TRBV7-9 and TRBJ1-5): DTGVSQNPRHKITKRGQNVTFRCDPISEHNRLYWYRQTLGQGPEFLTYFQNEAQLEKSRLLSDRFSAERPKGSFSTLEIQRTEQGDSAMYLCASSLGTVTREGNQPQHFGDGTRLSIL.